This TCR beta chain comes out of a study of T cells after yellow fever vaccination. This clonotype came up many times. The antigen remains unidentified. This CDR3 region has 16 residues. Trimming removed 1 base from V and 5 bases from J, with 17 bases in between. Per the germline V gene, CDR1 is SGHAT and CDR2 is FQNNGV. TCRdb redid the calling of the 5' RACE reads with MiXCR, one entry per CDR3 protein. The sample lists roughly 120,000 distinct CDR3 sequences, 7.4% occurring once. The study, taken as a whole, reports: Researchers noted that a small share of clonotypes showed up in both CD4 and CD8 compartments.

This TCR derives from a man aged 18 to 30 who received the YFV17D yellow fever vaccine. V usage is TRBV11-2 and J usage is TRBJ2-5; no reliable D call. Material: CD4+ T cells sorted from PBMCs, obtained around 10 days after the first yellow fever vaccination. The CDR3 loop is CASSLAPQWLGETQYF. CDR3 nucleotides: TGTGCCAGCAGCTTAGCCCCCCAGTGGTTAGGGGAGACCCAGTACTTC.